The T cell receptor beta chain described here comes from a study of blood T cell repertoires in COVID-19 (dated by TCRdb to about 2020). The study in broad terms: Samples covering the acute and convalescent phases of COVID-19 were provided by collaborators in the United States, Italy and Spain. The samples were drawn from two sources: the first 160 participants of the ongoing ImmuneRACE study, and 1,000 to 1,500 subjects contributed by 6 global collaborators. Subjects who had been exposed to COVID-19, were actively infected with it, or had recovered from it provided the deeply sampled blood TCRbeta repertoires that made up the dataset. Nearly every sample came with metadata listing a de-identified subject ID, COVID-19 status, age in years and sex. The prospective study material was composed of cDNA or gDNA derived from T cells, B-cell-depleted T cells, or PBMCs. Where HLA class I and class II types were available, the types were taken from metadata supplied by the sample provider, not from assay-based typing. The repertoires were released in a freely available public database intended as a resource for research on the immune response to SARS-CoV-2.

The CDR3 numbers 19 residues from cysteine through phenylalanine. The CDR3 DNA has 57 bases and is translated from base 1. CDR1 is given as SQVTM and CDR2 as ANQGSEA, both from the germline V gene. Trimming removed 7 bases from V and 1 base from J; the gene matches leave 23 bases unexplained. In the prospective study, participants were roughly 18 to 95 years old, resided in about 25 geographic areas of the United States, and were enrolled through a virtual design. Cohort assignment in the prospective study relied on participant-reported clinical history from a screening survey and a study questionnaire. Mobile phlebotomists in the prospective study collected whole blood, serum and a nasopharyngeal or oropharyngeal swab from every participant. Participants in the prospective study had the option to provide additional blood draws and questionnaires over an approximately 2-month period. Blood samples from the prospective study were shipped frozen or at room temperature prior to DNA extraction.

TCRbeta CDR3 regions were amplified from genomic DNA by means of the immunoSEQ Assay, a bias-controlled multiplex PCR. On the authors' methods: Within the assay, amplification of reference gene primers was used to estimate how many nucleated cells each sample contained. Sequence reads were collapsed and filtered to measure the absolute abundance of every unique TCRbeta CDR3 rearrangement. For each sample, productive Simpson clonality was calculated as the square root of Simpson's diversity index over productive rearrangements. What TCRdb holds here is the immuneACCESS table cut down to in-frame rearrangements. Part of the clones is not present; checked against another copy, under half of the missing clones reflect an unresolved V gene, and the others are unexplained. That table gives V, J and clone size, and the DNA gave D and trimming. This sample has approximately 210,000 clones in its table, and approximately 80% of those were observed once. The ten largest clonotypes hold around 4% of the sample.

The paper as a whole reports these results and caveats: The quantity of clinical and demographic metadata differed by source and by participant and was supplied without curation.

On this clone itself: It lacks a known antigen. Base qualities are not recorded, but no much larger clone differs from it by a single base.

The sample comprised PBMCs or T cells enriched from blood (not recorded which). This sequence uses TRBV29-1 and TRBJ1-1, with 8 junctional bases fitting TRBD1. This clonotype was sampled from a young man with acute COVID-19. The CDR3 protein is CSATRLRQGLLDGNTEAFF. In nucleotide form, the sequence is TGCAGCGCCACACGTCTGAGACAGGGGTTATTGGACGGGAACACTGAAGCTTTCTTT.